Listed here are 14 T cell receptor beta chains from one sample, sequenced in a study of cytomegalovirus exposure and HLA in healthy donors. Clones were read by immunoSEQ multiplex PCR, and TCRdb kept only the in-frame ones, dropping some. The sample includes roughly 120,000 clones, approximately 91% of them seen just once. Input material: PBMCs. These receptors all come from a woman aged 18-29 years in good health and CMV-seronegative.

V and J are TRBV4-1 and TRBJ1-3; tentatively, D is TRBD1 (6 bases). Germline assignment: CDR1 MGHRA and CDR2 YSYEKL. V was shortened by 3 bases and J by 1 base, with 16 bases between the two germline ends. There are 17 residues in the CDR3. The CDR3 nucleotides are TGCGCCAGCAGCCATGGGGGGGCCAGGGGTTCTGGAAACACCATATATTTT. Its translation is CASSHGGARGSGNTIYF.

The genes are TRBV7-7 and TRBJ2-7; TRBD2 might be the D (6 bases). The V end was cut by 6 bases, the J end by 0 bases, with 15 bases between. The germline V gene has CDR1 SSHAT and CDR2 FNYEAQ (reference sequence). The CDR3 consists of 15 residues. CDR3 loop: CASSAGQGLSYEQYF. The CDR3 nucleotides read TGTGCCAGCAGTGCGGGGCAGGGTCTCTCCTACGAGCAGTACTTC.

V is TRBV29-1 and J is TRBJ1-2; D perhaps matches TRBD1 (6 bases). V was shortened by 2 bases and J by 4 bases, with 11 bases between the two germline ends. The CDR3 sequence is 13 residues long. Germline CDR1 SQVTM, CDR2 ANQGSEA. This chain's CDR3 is CSVEPGDAYGYTF. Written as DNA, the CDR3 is TGCAGCGTTGAACCAGGGGATGCCTATGGCTACACCTTC.

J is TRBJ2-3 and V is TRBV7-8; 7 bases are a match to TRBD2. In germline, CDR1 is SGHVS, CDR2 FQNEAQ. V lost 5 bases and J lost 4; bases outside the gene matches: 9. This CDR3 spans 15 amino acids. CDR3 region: CASSIVAGVPDTQYF. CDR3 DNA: TGTGCCAGCAGCATCGTGGCGGGAGTCCCAGATACGCAGTATTTT.

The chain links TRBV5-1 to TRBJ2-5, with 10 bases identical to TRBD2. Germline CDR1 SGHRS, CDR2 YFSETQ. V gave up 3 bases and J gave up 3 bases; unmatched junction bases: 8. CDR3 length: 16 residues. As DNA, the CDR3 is TGCGCCAGCAGCTCTGGCCAAGGACTAGCGGAAGAGACCCAGTACTTC. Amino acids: CASSSGQGLAEETQYF.

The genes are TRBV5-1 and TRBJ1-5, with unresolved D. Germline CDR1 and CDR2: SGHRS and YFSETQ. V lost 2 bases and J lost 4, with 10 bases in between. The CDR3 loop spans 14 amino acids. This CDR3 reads CASSFGSGNQPQHF. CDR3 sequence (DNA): TGCGCCAGCAGCTTTGGATCGGGAAATCAGCCCCAGCATTTT.

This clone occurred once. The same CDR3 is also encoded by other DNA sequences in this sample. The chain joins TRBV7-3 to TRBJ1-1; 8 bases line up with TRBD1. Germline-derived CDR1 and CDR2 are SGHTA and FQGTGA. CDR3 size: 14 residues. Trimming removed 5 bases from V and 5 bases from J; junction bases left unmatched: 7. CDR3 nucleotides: TGTGCCAGCAGCCTAGACAGGGGAAATACTGAAGCTTTCTTT. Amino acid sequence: CASSLDRGNTEAFF. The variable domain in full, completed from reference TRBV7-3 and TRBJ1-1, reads GAGVSQTPSNKVTEKGKYVELRCDPISGHTALYWYRQSLGQGPEFLIYFQGTGAADDSGLPNDRFFAVRPEGSVSTLKIQRTERGDSAVYLCASSLDRGNTEAFFGQGTRLTVV.

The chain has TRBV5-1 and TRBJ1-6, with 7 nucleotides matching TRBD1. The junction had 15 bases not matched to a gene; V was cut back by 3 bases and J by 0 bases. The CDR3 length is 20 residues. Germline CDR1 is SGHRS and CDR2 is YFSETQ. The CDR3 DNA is TGCGCCAGCAGCTATACGTCGAGACAGGGCTCCCGCTCCTATAATTCACCCCTCCACTTT. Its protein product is CASSYTSRQGSRSYNSPLHF. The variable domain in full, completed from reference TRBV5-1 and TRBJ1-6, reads KAGVTQTPRYLIKTRGQQVTLSCSPISGHRSVSWYQQTPGQGLQFLFEYFSETQRNKGNFPGRFSGRQFSNSRSEMNVSTLELGDSALYLCASSYTSRQGSRSYNSPLHFGNGTRLTVT.

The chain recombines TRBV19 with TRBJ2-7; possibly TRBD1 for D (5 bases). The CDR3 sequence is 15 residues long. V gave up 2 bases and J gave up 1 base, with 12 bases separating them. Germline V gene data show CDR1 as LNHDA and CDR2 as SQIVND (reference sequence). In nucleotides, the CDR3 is TGTGCCAGTAGTATATTTTGGGGCCCTTCCTACGAGCAGTACTTC. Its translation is CASSIFWGPSYEQYF.

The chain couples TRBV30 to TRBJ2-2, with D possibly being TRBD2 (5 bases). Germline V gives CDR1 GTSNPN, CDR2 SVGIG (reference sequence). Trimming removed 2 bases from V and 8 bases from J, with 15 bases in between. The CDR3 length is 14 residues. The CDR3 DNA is TGTGCCTGGAGTAGTTCCCCTAGCTTTGGGGAGCTGTTTTTT. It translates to CAWSSSPSFGELFF.

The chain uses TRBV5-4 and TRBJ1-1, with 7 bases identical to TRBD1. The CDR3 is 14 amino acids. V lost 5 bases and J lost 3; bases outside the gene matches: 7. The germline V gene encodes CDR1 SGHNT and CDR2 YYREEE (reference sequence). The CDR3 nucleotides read TGTGCCAGCAGGGTTCACGGACAGGACACTGAAGCTTTCTTT. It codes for CASRVHGQDTEAFF.

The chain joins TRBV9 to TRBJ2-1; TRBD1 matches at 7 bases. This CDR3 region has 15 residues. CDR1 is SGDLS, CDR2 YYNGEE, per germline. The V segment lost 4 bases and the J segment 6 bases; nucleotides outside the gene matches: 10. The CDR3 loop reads CASSPSGTAFNEQFF. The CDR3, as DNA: TGTGCCAGCAGCCCCTCCGGGACAGCCTTCAATGAGCAGTTCTTC.

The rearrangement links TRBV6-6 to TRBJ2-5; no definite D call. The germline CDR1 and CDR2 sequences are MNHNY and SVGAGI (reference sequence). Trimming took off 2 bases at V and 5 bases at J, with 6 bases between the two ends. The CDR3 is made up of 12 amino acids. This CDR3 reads CASSYEVETQYF. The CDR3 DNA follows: TGTGCCAGCAGTTACGAGGTGGAGACCCAGTACTTC.

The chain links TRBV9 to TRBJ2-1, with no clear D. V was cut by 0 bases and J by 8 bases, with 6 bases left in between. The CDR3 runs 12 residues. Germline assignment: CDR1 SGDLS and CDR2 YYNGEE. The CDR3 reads CASSVGGDEQFF. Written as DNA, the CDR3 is TGTGCCAGCAGCGTAGGCGGAGATGAGCAGTTCTTC.